Sequencing of this TCR beta chain was carried out in a study of regulatory T cells in long-lasting Graves disease. Construction of the TCR beta libraries employed iRepertoire HTBI primers in conjunction with Arm-PCR of CDR3 regions. Each CDR3 protein is one row after TCRdb ran MiXCR on the multiplex PCR reads. The data contain around 400,000 distinct CDR3 sequences, around 22% of them singletons. Time point given: persistent/refractory GD, antithyroid drugs over 5 years with positive TRAb. The TCR library was made from RNA that had been extracted from PBMCs in TRIzol. This clonotype was seen at least ten times. This sequence originates from a female donor with Graves disease. The specimen was peripheral blood mononuclear cells (PBMCs), collected when the disease was refractory, from a patient treated with antithyroid drugs.

This chain's CDR3 is CASSATVQSSYEQYF. The CDR3 coding sequence is TGTGCCAGCAGCGCTACGGTTCAGAGCTCCTACGAGCAGTACTTC. The V call is TRBV7-2, the J call TRBJ2-7; unclear D gene. This CDR3 has 15 amino acids. Between the trimmed V and J ends, which lost 5 bases and 0 bases, there was a span of 14 bases. CDR1 and CDR2 from the germline V gene are SGHTA and FQGNSA.